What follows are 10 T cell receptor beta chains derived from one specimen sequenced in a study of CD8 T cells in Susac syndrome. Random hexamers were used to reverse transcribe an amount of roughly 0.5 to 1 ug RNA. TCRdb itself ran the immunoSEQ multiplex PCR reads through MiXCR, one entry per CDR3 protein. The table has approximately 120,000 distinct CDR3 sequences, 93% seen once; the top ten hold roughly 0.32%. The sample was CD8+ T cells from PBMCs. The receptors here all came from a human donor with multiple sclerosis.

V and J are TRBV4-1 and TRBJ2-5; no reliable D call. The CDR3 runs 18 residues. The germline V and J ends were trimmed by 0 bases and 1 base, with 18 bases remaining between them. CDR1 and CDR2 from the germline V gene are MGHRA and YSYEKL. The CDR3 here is CASSQDPWGSSGQETQYF. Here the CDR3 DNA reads TGCGCCAGCAGCCAAGATCCTTGGGGAAGTTCGGGCCAAGAGACCCAGTACTTC.

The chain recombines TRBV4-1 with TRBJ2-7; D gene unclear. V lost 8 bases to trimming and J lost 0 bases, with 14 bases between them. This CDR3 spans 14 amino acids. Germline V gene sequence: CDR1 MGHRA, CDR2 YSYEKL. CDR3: CASDRVGPSYEQYF. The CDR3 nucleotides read TGCGCCAGCGACCGGGTGGGCCCCTCCTACGAGCAGTACTTC.

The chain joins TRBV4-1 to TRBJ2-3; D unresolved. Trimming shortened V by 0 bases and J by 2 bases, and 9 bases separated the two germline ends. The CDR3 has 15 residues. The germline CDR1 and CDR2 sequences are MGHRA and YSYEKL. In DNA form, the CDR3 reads TGCGCCAGCAGCCAAGAAGGGCGGAACACAGATACGCAGTATTTT. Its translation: CASSQEGRNTDTQYF.

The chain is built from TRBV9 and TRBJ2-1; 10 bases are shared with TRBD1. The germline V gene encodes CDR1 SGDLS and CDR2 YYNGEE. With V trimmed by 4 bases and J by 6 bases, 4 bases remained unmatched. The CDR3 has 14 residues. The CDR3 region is CASSRDRGPNEQFF. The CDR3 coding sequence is TGTGCCAGCAGCCGGGACAGGGGTCCCAATGAGCAGTTCTTC.

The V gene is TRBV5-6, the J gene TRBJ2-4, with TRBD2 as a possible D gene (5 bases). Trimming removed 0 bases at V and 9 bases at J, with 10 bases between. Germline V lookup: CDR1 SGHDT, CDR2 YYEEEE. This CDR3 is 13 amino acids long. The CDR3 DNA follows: TGTGCCAGCAGCTTGGGGACGGGGAGCATTCAGTACTTC. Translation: CASSLGTGSIQYF.

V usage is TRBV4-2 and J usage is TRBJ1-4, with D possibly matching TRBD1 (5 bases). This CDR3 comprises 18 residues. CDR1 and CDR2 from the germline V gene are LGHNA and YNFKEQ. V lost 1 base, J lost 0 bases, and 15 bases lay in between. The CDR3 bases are TGTGCCAGCAGCCAAGGAGGCAGGGTGCCCTCAACTAATGAAAAACTGTTTTTT. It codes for CASSQGGRVPSTNEKLFF.

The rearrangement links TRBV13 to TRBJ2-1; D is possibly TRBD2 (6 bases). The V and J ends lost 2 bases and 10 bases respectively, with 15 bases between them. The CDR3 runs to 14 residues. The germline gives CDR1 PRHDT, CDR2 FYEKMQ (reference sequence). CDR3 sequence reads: CASSLRLESAEQFF. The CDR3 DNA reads TGTGCCAGCAGCTTAAGACTAGAGAGCGCGGAGCAGTTCTTC.

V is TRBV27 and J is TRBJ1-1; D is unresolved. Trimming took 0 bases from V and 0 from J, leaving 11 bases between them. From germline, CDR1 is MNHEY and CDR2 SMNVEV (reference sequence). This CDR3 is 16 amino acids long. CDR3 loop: CASSLSGRYLNTEAFF. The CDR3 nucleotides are TGTGCCAGCAGTTTATCGGGCAGATATCTGAACACTGAAGCTTTCTTT.

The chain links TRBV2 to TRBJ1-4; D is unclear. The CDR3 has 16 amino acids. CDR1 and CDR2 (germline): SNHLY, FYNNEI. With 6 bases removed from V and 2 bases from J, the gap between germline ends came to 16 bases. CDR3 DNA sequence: TGTGCCAGCAGCGACGGCGTGACCGGGACTAATGAAAAACTGTTTTTT. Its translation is CASSDGVTGTNEKLFF.

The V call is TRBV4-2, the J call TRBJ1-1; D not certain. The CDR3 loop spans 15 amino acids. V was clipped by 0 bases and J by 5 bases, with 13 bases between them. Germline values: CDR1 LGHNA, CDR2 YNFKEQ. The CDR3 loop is CASSQEFPLGTEAFF. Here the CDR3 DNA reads TGTGCCAGCAGCCAAGAGTTCCCTCTGGGAACTGAAGCTTTCTTT.